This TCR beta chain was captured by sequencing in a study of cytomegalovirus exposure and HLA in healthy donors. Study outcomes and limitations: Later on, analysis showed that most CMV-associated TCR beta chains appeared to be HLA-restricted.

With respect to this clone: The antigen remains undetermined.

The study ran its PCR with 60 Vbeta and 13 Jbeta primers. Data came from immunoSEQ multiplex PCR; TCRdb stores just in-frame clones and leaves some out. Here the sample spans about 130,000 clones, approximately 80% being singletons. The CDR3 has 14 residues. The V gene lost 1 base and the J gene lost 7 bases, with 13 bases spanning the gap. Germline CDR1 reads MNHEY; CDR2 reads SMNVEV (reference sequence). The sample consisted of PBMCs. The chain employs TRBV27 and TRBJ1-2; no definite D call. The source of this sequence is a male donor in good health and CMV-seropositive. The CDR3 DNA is TGTGCCAGCAGTTTATTCGGCAGCGTGGGTGGCTACACCTTC. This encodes CASSLFGSVGGYTF.